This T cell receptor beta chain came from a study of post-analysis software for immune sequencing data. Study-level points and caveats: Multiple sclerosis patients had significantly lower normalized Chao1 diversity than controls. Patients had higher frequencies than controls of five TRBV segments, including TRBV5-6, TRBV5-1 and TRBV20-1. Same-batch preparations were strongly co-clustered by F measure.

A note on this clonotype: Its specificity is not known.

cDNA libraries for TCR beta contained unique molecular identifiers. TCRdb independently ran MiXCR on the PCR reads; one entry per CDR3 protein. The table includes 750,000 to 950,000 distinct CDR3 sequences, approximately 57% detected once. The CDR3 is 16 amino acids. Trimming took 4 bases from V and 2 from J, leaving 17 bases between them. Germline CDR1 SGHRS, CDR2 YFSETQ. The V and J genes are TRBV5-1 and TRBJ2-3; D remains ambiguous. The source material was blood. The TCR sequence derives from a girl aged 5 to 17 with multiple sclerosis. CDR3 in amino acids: CASSPLLRSSTDTQYF. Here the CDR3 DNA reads TGCGCCAGCAGCCCCCTTTTAAGGTCATCCACAGATACGCAGTATTTT.